Below are 7 T cell receptor beta chains sequenced from a single sample in a study of T cell responses to AZD1222 COVID-19 vaccine. Libraries were prepared by immunoSEQ multiplex PCR; TCRdb keeps only in-frame clonotypes and omits some of them. The sample has about 180,000 clones, about 89% seen once. Material: peripheral blood, obtained on day 0 of AZD1222 vaccination. The origin of the receptors is an adult in good health.

The V gene is TRBV28, the J gene TRBJ1-2; the D is unclear. V was cut by 4 bases and J by 8 bases, with 11 bases left in between. This CDR3 has 12 residues. CDR1 is MDHEN and CDR2 is SYDVKM in the germline V gene. Here the CDR3 reads CASSSPLGGYTF. The DNA of the CDR3 is TGTGCCAGCAGTTCACCCTTGGGGGGCTACACCTTC.

V gene TRBV30 combines with J gene TRBJ2-7; 7 positions match TRBD1. Germline assignment: CDR1 GTSNPN and CDR2 SVGIG (reference sequence). This CDR3 comprises 13 residues. Trimming took 0 bases from V and 7 from J; bases not matched to a gene: 6. CDR3 DNA sequence: TGTGCCTGGAGTGTACTGTGGGACAGAGAGCAGTACTTC. It yields the protein CAWSVLWDREQYF. Based on the CDR3 plus reference TRBV30 and TRBJ2-7, the full variable domain is SQTIHQWPATLVQPVGSPLSLECTVEGTSNPNLYWYRQAAGRGLQLLFYSVGIGQISSEVPQNLSASRPQDRQFILSSKKLLLSDSGFYLCAWSVLWDREQYFGPGTRLTVT.

This sequence joins TRBV30 and TRBJ2-3; 14 bases are shared with TRBD2. This CDR3 has 16 residues. Germline V gives CDR1 GTSNPN, CDR2 SVGIG (reference sequence). V was pared by 0 bases and J by 6 bases, with 5 bases of the junction left unmatched. This chain's CDR3 is CAWSVGLAGGRDTQYF. DNA of the CDR3: TGTGCCTGGAGTGTAGGACTAGCGGGAGGCAGGGATACGCAGTATTTT. Combining the CDR3 with reference TRBV30 and TRBJ2-3 gives the whole variable domain SQTIHQWPATLVQPVGSPLSLECTVEGTSNPNLYWYRQAAGRGLQLLFYSVGIGQISSEVPQNLSASRPQDRQFILSSKKLLLSDSGFYLCAWSVGLAGGRDTQYFGPGTRLTVL.

The rearrangement joins TRBV28 to TRBJ2-7; the D is unclear. V dropped 2 bases and J dropped 10 bases, with 18 bases sitting between them. Germline CDR1 MDHEN, CDR2 SYDVKM. This CDR3 contains 14 residues. CDR3 protein: CASSLPIPGSHQYF. The CDR3 coding sequence is TGTGCCAGCAGTTTACCCATTCCAGGTTCTCACCAGTACTTC. Full variable domain (outside the CDR3, taken from reference TRBV28 and TRBJ2-7): DVKVTQSSRYLVKRTGEKVFLECVQDMDHENMFWYRQDPGLGLRLIYFSYDVKMKEKGDIPEGYSVSREKKERFSLILESASTNQTSMYLCASSLPIPGSHQYFGPGTRLTVT.

This sequence joins TRBV7-2 and TRBJ2-3; D call uncertain. V lost 7 bases and J lost 4, with 9 bases in between. The CDR3 sequence is 12 residues long. The germline V gene encodes CDR1 SGHTA and CDR2 FQGNSA. CDR3 residues: CASTQRPDTQYF. CDR3 in DNA: TGTGCCAGCACCCAACGGCCAGATACGCAGTATTTT.

This chain uses TRBV19 with TRBJ2-2; D is ambiguous. Trimming pared 3 bases from V and 3 bases from J, leaving 8 bases between. This CDR3 has 14 residues. Germline CDR1 reads LNHDA; CDR2 reads SQIVND (reference sequence). CDR3 bases: TGTGCCAGTAGTATGGTCGGATACACCGGGGAGCTGTTTTTT. This encodes CASSMVGYTGELFF.

This sequence joins TRBV28 and TRBJ2-2; 11 bases are a match to TRBD2. J was trimmed by 4 bases and V by 8 bases; bases with no gene match: 9. Germline V gives CDR1 MDHEN, CDR2 SYDVKM. This CDR3 contains 16 residues. CDR3 amino acids: CASGLAGGASTGELFF. DNA for the CDR3: TGTGCCAGCGGTCTAGCGGGGGGAGCATCCACCGGGGAGCTGTTTTTT.